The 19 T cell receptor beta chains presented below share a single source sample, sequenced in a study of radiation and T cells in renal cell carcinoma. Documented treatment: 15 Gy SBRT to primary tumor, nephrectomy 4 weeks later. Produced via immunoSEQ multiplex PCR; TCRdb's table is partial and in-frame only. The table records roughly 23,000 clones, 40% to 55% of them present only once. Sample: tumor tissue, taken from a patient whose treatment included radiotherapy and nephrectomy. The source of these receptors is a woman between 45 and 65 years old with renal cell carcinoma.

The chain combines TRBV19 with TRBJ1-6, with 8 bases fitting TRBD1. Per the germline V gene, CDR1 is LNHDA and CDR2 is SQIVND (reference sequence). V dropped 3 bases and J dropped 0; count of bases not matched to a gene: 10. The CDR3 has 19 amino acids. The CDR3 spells CASSIRRTGQSSYNSPLHF. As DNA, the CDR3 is TGTGCCAGTAGTATCCGTCGGACAGGGCAGAGCTCCTATAATTCACCCCTCCACTTT. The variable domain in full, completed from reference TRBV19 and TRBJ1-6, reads DGGITQSPKYLFRKEGQNVTLSCEQNLNHDAMYWYRQDPGQGLRLIYYSQIVNDFQKGDIAEGYSVSREKKESFPLTVTSAQKNPTAFYLCASSIRRTGQSSYNSPLHFGNGTRLTVT.

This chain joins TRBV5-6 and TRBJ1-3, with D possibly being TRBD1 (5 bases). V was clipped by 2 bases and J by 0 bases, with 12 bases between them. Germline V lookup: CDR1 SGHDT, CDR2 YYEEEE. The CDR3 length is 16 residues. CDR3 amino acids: CASSFSSGPSGNTIYF. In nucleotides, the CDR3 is TGTGCCAGCAGCTTCAGTTCGGGGCCCTCTGGAAACACCATATATTTT.

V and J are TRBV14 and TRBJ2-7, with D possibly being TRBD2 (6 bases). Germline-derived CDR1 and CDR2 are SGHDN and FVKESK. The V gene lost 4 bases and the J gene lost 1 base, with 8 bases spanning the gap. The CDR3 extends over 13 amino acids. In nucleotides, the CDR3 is TGTGCCAGCAGCCTCCGGGGGTCCTACGAGCAGTACTTC. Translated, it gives CASSLRGSYEQYF.

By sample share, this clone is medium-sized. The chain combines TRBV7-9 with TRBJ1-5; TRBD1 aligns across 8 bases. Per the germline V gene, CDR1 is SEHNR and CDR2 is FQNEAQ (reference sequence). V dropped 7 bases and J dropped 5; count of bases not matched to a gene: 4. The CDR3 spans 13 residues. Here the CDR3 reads CASTDRGDQPQHF. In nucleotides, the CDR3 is TGTGCCAGCACCGACAGGGGCGATCAGCCCCAGCATTTT.

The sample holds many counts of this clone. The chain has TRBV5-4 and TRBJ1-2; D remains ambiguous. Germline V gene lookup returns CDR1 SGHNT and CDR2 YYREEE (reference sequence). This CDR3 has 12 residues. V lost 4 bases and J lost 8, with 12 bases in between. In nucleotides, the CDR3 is TGTGCCAGCAGCCTTGGAGCAGGCGGCTACACCTTC. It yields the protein CASSLGAGGYTF.

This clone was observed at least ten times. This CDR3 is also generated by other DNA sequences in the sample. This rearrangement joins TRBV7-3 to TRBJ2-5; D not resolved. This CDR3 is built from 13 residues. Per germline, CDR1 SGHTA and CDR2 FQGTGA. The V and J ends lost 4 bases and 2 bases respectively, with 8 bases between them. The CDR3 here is CASSSTPQETQYF. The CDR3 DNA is TGTGCCAGCAGCTCAACCCCTCAAGAGACCCAGTACTTC.

CDR3 protein: CASSTGPTNTEAFF. CDR3 DNA: TGCGCCAGCAGCACTGGACCGACGAACACTGAAGCTTTCTTT. The chain joins TRBV5-1 to TRBJ1-1; D is ambiguous. V dropped 4 bases and J dropped 1 base, with 11 bases sitting between them. CDR3 length: 14 amino acids. Germline CDR1 reads SGHRS; CDR2 reads YFSETQ.

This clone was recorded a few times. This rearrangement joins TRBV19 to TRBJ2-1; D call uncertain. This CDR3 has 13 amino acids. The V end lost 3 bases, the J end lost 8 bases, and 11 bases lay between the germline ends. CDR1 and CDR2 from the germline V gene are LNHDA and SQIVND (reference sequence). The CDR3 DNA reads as TGTGCCAGTAGTATTGCCCCATGGGATGAGCAGTTCTTC. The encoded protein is CASSIAPWDEQFF. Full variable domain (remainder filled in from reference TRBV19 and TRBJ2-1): DGGITQSPKYLFRKEGQNVTLSCEQNLNHDAMYWYRQDPGQGLRLIYYSQIVNDFQKGDIAEGYSVSREKKESFPLTVTSAQKNPTAFYLCASSIAPWDEQFFGPGTRLTVL.

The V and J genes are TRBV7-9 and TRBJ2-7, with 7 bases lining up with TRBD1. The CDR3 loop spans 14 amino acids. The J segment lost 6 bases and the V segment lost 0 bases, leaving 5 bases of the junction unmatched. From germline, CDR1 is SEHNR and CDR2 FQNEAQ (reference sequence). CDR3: CASSLATGILEQYF. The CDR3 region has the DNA TGTGCCAGCAGCTTAGCGACAGGGATCCTCGAGCAGTACTTC.

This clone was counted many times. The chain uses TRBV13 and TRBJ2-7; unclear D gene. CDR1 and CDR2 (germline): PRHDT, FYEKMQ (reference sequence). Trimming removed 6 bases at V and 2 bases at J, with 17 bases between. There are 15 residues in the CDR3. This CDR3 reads CASSSPLSETYEQYF. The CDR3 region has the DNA TGTGCCAGCAGTTCCCCCTTGTCAGAGACCTACGAGCAGTACTTC.

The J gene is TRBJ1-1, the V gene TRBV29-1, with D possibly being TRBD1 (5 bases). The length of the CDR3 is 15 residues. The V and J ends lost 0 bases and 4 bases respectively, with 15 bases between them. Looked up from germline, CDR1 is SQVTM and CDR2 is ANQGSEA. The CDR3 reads CSVEEEAAGGTEAFF. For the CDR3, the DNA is TGCAGCGTTGAAGAGGAGGCTGCCGGGGGCACTGAAGCTTTCTTT.

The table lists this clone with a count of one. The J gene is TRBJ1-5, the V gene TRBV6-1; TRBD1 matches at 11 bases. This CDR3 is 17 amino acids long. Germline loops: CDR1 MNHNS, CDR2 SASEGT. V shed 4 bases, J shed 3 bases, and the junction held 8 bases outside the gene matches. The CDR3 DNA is TGTGCCAGCAGTGGGACAGGGGGCTTGATTATCAATCAGCCCCAGCATTTT. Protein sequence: CASSGTGGLIINQPQHF.

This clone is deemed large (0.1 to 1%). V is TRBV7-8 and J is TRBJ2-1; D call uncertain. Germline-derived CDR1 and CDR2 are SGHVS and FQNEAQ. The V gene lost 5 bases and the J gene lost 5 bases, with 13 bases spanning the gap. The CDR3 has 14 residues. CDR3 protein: CASSPLFSDNEQFF. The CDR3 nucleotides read TGTGCCAGCAGCCCCCTTTTTTCGGACAATGAGCAGTTCTTC.

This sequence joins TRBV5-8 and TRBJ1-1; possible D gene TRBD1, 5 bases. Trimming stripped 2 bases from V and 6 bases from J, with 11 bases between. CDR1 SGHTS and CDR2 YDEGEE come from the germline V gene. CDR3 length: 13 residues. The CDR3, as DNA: TGTGCCAGCAGCTTCGGGGCAGGACCTGAAGCTTTCTTT. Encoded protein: CASSFGAGPEAFF. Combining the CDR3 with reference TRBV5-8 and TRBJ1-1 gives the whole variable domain EAGVTQSPTHLIKTRGQQATLRCSPISGHTSVYWYQQALGLGLQFLLWYDEGEERNRGNFPPRFSGRQFPNYSSELNVNALELEDSALYLCASSFGAGPEAFFGQGTRLTVV.

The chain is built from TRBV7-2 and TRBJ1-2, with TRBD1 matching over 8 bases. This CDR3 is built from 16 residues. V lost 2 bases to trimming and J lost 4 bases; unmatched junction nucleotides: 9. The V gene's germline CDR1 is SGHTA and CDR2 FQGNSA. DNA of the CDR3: TGTGCCAGCAGCTTATTTCAGGGGGCGAGAGCCTATGGCTACACCTTC. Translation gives CASSLFQGARAYGYTF.

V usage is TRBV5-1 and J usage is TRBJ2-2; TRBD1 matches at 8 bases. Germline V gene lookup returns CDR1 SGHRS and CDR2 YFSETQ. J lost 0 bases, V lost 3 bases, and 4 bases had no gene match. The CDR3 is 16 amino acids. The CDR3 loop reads CASSWTGLSNTGELFF. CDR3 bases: TGCGCCAGCAGCTGGACAGGGCTTTCGAACACCGGGGAGCTGTTTTTT.

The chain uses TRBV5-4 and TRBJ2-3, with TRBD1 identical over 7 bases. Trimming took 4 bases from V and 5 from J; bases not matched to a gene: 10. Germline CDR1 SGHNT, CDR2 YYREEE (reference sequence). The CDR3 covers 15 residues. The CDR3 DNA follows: TGTGCCAGCAGCGAAGACAGGGTTAATCAAGATACGCAGTATTTT. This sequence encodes CASSEDRVNQDTQYF.

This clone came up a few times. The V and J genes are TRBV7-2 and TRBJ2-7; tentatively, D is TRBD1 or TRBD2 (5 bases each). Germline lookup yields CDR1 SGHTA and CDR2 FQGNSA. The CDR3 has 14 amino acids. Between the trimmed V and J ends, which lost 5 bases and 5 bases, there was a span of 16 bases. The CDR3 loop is CASSPWDGPDEQYF. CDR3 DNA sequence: TGTGCCAGCAGCCCCTGGGACGGCCCTGACGAGCAGTACTTC.

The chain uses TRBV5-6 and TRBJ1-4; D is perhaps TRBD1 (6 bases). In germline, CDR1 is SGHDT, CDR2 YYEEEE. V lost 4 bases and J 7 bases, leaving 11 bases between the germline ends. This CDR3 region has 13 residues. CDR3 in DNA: TGTGCCAGCAGCATTGGGACACGTGAAAAACTGTTTTTT. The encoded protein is CASSIGTREKLFF.